This TCR beta chain is from a study of blood T cell repertoires in COVID-19. Sequenced by immunoSEQ multiplex PCR; TCRdb stores in-frame clones only, minus some. This table holds over 150,000 clones, approximately 81% found once. The CDR3 has 12 amino acids. V gave up 6 bases and J gave up 0 bases, with 6 bases separating them. Germline V gene sequence: CDR1 KGHSH, CDR2 LQKENI. The sample holds one count of this clone. The TCR comes from a man aged 18 to 35 with active or convalescent COVID-19. Sequencing was done on a sample of peripheral blood. V usage is TRBV18 and J usage is TRBJ2-7; D call uncertain. CDR3 sequence (DNA): TGTGCCAGCTCTCAAAACTCCTACGAGCAGTACTTC. It translates to CASSQNSYEQYF.